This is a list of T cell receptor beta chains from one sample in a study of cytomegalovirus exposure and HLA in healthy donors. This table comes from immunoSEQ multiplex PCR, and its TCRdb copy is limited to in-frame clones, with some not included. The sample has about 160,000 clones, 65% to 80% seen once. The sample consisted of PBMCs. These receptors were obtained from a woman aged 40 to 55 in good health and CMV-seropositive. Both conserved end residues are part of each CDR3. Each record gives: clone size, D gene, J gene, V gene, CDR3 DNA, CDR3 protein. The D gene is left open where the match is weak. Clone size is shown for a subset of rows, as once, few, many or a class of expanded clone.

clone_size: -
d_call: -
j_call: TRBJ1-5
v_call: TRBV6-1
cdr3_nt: TGTGCCAGCAGACCCATAACAGGGAGTGGGCAGCCCCAGCATTTT
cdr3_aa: CASRPITGSGQPQHF

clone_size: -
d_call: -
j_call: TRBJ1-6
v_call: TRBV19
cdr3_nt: TGTGCCAGTAGTCCCGGGACATGGAGTTCACCCCTCCACTTT
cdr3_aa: CASSPGTWSSPLHF

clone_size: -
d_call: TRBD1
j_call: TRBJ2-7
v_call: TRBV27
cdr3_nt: TGTGCCAGCAGTTCGACAGGGTCCTCTTTCTACGAGCAGTACTTC
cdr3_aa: CASSSTGSSFYEQYF

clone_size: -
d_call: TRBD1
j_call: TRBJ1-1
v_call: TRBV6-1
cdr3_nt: TGTGCCAGCCGAGACAGGGCGGCCACTGAAGCTTTCTTT
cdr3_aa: CASRDRAATEAFF

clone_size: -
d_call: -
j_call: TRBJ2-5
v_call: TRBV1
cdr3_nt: TGCACCAGCAGCGCACGACTAGCGGGGAAAGAGACCCAGTACTTC
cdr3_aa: CTSSARLAGKETQYF

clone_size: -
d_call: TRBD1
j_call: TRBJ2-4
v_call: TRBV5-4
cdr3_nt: TGTGCCAGCAGCTCAGGGGGCGGCATTCAGTACTTC
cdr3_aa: CASSSGGGIQYF

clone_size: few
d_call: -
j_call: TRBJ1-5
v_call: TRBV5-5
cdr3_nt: TGTGCCAGCAGCTTGGATACAGTAAATCAGCCCCAGCATTTT
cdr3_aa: CASSLDTVNQPQHF

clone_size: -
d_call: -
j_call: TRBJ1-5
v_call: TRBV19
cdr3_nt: TGTGCCAGTAGTAATGATAGGGGTGGAAATCAGCCCCAGCATTTT
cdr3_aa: CASSNDRGGNQPQHF

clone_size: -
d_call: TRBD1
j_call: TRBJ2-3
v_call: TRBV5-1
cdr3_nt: TGCGCCAGCAGCTTGGGGTGGGGACAGGGACCAGATACGCAGTATTTT
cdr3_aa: CASSLGWGQGPDTQYF

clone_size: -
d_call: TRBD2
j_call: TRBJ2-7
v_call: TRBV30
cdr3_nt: TGTGCCTGGAGCCCTCATACGACGGGAGGGGAGCAGTACTTC
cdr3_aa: CAWSPHTTGGEQYF

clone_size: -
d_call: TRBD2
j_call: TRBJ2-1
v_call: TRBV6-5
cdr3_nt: TGTGCCAGTAGGAAAGCGGGGGGGAACAATGAGCAGTTCTTC
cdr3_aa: CASRKAGGNNEQFF

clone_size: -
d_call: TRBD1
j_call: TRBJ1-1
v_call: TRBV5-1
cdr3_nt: TGCGCCAGCAGCTTGGGGGGACAGGGGAACACTGAAGCTTTCTTT
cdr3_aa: CASSLGGQGNTEAFF

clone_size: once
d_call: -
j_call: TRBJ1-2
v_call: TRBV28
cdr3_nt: TGTGCCAGCGTTCCACGGGGGGCGCCCGGCTACACCTTC
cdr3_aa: CASVPRGAPGYTF

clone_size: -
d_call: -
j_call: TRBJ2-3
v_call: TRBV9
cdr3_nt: TGTGCCAGCAGCGTAGTAGCAGATACGCAGTATTTT
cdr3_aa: CASSVVADTQYF

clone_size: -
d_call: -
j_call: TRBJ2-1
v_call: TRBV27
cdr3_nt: TGTGCCAGCGCAACCAGGACTTCTATCTCTTACAATGAGCAGTTCTTC
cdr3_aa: CASATRTSISYNEQFF

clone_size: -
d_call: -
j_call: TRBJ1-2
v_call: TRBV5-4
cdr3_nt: TGTGCCAGCAGCATCTCCGGGGGCTATGGCTACACCTTC
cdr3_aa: CASSISGGYGYTF

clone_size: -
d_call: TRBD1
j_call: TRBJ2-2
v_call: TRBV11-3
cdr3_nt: TGTGCCAGCAGCTCCACAGGGGTCACCGGGGAGCTGTTTTTT
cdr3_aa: CASSSTGVTGELFF

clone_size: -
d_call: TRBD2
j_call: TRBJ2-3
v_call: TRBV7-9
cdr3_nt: TGTGCCAGCAGCCGAGGGAGGGAGGGTACGCAGTATTTT
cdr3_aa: CASSRGREGTQYF

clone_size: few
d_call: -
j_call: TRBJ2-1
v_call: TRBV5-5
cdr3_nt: TGTGCCAGCAGCTTTAGTCTAGCGACTAATGAGCAGTTCTTC
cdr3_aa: CASSFSLATNEQFF

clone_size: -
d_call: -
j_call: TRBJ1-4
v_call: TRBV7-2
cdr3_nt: TGTGCCAGCAGGGCAGGGATTAATGAAAAACTGTTTTTT
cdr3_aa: CASRAGINEKLFF

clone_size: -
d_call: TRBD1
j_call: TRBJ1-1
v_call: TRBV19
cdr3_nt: TGTGCCAGTAGTACAAGACAGGGTCGGAACACTGAAGCTTTCTTT
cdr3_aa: CASSTRQGRNTEAFF

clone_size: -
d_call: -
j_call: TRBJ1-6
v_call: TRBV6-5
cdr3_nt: TGTGCCAGCAGTTACTGGGCCGGATCTTCACCCCTCCACTTT
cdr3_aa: CASSYWAGSSPLHF

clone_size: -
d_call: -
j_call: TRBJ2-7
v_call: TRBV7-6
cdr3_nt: TGTGCCAGCAGCTCACAGTTCGAGCAGTACTTC
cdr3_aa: CASSSQFEQYF

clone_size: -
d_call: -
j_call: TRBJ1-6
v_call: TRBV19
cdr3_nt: TGTGCCAGTTCTCTACGGGACTCCTATAATTCACCCCTCCACTTT
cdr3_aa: CASSLRDSYNSPLHF

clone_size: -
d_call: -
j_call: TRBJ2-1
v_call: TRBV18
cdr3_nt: TGTGCCAGCTCACCCGACAATGAGCAGTTCTTC
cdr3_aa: CASSPDNEQFF

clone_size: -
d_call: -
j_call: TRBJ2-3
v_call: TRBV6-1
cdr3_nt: TGTGCCAGCAGCACACTAGTACCAGATACGCAGTATTTT
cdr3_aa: CASSTLVPDTQYF